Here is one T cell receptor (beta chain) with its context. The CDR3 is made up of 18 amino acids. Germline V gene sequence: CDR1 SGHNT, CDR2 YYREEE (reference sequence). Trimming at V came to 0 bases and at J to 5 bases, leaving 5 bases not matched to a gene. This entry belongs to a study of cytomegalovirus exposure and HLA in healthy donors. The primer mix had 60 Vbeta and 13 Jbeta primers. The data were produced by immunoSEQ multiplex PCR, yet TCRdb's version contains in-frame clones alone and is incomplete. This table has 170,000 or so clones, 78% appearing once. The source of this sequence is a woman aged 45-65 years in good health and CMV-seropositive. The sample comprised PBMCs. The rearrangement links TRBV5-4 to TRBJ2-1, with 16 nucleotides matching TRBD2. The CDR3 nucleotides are TGTGCCAGCAGCTTGGGCGGGACTAGCGGGGGGGCAAACAATGAGCAGTTCTTC. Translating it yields CASSLGGTSGGANNEQFF.